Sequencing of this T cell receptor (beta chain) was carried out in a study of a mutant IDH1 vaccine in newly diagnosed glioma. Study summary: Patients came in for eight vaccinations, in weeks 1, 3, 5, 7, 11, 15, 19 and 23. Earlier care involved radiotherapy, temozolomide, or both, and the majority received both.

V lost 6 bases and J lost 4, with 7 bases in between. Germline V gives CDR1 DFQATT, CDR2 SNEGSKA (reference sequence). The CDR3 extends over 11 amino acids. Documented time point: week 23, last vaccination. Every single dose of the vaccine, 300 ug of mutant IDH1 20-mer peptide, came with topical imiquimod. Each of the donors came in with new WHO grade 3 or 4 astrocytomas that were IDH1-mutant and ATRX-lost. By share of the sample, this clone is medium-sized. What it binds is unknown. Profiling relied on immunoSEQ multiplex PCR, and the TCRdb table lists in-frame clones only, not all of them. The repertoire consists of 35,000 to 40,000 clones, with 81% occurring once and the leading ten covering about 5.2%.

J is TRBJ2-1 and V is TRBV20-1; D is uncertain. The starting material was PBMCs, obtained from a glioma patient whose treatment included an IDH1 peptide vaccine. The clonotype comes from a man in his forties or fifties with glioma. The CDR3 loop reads CSASRYNEQFF. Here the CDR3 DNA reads TGCAGTGCCTCCAGGTACAATGAGCAGTTCTTC.